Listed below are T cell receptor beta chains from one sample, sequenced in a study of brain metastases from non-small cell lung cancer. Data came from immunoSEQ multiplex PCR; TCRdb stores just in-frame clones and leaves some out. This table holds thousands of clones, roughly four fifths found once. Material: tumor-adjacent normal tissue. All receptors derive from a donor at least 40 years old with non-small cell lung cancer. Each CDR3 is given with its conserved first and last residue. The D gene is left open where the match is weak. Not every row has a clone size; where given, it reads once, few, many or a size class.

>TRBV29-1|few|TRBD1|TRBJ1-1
TGCAGCGTTGACCGTAGCGGGACAGGGGTGGAAGCTTTCTTT
CSVDRSGTGVEAFF
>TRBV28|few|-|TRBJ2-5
TGTGCCAGCAGTTTGCCTACCGAGACGGTGGACACCAAAAGACAAGAGACCCAGTACTTC
CASSLPTETVDTKRQETQYF
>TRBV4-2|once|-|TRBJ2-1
TGTGCCAGCAGCCCAGGCGGGCTTACCTACAATGAGCAGTTCTTC
CASSPGGLTYNEQFF
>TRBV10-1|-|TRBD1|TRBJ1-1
TGCGCCAGGACAGGGAGTGGAGTGCAAGACACTGAAGCTTTCTTT
CARTGSGVQDTEAFF
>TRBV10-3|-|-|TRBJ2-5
TGTGCCATCAAATCGGACAGCGGAAAAGAGACCCAGTACTTC
CAIKSDSGKETQYF
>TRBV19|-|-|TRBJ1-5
TGTGCCAGCCGCGCCTGGGACCCTAATCAGCCCCAGCATTTT
CASRAWDPNQPQHF
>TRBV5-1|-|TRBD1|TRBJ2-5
TGCGCCAGCAGCGTGACAGGGAACCAAGAGACCCAGTACTTC
CASSVTGNQETQYF
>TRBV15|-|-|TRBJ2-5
TGTGCCACCAGCAGAGGTACTAAAGAGACCCAGTACTTC
CATSRGTKETQYF
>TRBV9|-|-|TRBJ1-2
TGTGCCAGCAGCCCCCCCCGGGACACGCAAATGATAGGCTACACCTTC
CASSPPRDTQMIGYTF
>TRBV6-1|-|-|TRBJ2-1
TGTGCCAGCAGTGACCCGAATACGAGTGAGGGTCCCTACAATGAGCAGTTCTTC
CASSDPNTSEGPYNEQFF
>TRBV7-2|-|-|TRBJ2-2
TGTGCCAGCAGCCCTGATTCCGGGGAGCTGTTTTTT
CASSPDSGELFF
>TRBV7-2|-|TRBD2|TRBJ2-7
TGTGCCAGCAGCTTAGAGGGAGGGAGGTCGGGAGAGCAGTACTTC
CASSLEGGRSGEQYF
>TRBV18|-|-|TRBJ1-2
TGTGCCAGCTCACCAGGGGAGAACTATGGCTACACCTTC
CASSPGENYGYTF
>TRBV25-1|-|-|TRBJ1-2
TGTGCCAGCAGTGACGTCTCTATTCTTGGCTACACCTTC
CASSDVSILGYTF
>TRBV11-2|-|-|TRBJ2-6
TGTGCCAGCAGCCGATGGGGTAGGGAACAGCGAGGGGCCAACGTCCTGACTTTC
CASSRWGREQRGANVLTF
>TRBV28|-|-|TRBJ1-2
TGTGCCAGCACCCGCGGGCAGGGACGCGGCTACACCTTC
CASTRGQGRGYTF
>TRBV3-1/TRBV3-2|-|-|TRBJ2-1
TGTGCCAGTCGAGACCGGTTTGAGCAGTTCTTC
CASRDRFEQFF
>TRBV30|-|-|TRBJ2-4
TGTGCCTGGAGCCGGAATAGTGTAAGTCGGGAAAACATTCAGTACTTC
CAWSRNSVSRENIQYF
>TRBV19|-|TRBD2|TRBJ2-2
TGTGCCAGTAGTATAGCGGGAGGGCAGTCCGGGGAGCTGTTTTTT
CASSIAGGQSGELFF
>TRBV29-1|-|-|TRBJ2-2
TGCAGCGCCCTGGACAGAAGTCCCGGGGAGCTGTTTTTT
CSALDRSPGELFF
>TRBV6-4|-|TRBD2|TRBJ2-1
TGTGCCAGCAGTGATACTAGCGGGAGTTTTAATGAGCAGTTCTTC
CASSDTSGSFNEQFF
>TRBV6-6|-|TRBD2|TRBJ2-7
TGTGCCAGCAGCAATACAATTAGCGGGACCGGGGGCGAGCAGTACTTC
CASSNTISGTGGEQYF
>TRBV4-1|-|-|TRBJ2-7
TGCGCCAGCAGCAGAGGGGATGAGCAGTACTTC
CASSRGDEQYF
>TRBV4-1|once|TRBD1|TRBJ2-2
TGCGCCAGCAGCCAAGGCAGGGGGACCACCGGGGAGCTGTTTTTT
CASSQGRGTTGELFF
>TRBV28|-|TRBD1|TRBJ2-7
TGTGCCAGCAGTTTAGGGACAGCCTTCTACGAGCAGTACTTC
CASSLGTAFYEQYF
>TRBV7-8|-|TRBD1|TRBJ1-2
TGTGCCAGCAGCCGGACAGGGTCGGCTAACTATGGCTACACCTTC
CASSRTGSANYGYTF
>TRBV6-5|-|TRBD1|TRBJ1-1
TGTGCCATAAACAGGGGGAACACTGAAGCTTTCTTT
CAINRGNTEAFF
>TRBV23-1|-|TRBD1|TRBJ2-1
TGCGCCAGCAGTCTACAGGGGGATCCTGGGGGCAATGAGCAGTTCTTC
CASSLQGDPGGNEQFF